The 7 T cell receptor beta chains presented below share a single source sample, sequenced in a study of blood T cell repertoires in COVID-19. Sequencing used immunoSEQ multiplex PCR; TCRdb keeps in-frame clones, though not all of them. Among 35,000 to 50,000 clones listed, 75% to 85% were seen once. The sequencing input was peripheral blood. These receptors were obtained from a man at least 80 years old with acute or convalescent COVID-19.

The rearrangement links TRBV9 to TRBJ2-2; 8 bases agree with TRBD1. V shed 3 bases, J shed 3 bases, and the junction held 4 bases outside the gene matches. The germline CDR1 and CDR2 sequences are SGDLS and YYNGEE. CDR3 length equals 15 residues. The CDR3 DNA reads as TGTGCCAGCAGCGGGACAGGGTACCACACCGGGGAGCTGTTTTTT. Its protein is CASSGTGYHTGELFF.

This clone was seen a single time. The rearrangement joins TRBV21-1 to TRBJ1-1; TRBD1 was called by the table and not checked on the DNA. TRBV21-1 is designated a pseudogene. This CDR3 is built from 15 residues. CDR3 loop: CASSKKQGMNTEAFF. The DNA for the CDR3 is TGTGCCAGCAGCAAGAAGCAGGGAATGAACACTGAAGCTTTCTTT.

V gene TRBV5-1 combines with J gene TRBJ1-1, with D possibly being TRBD1 (6 bases). The CDR3 loop spans 14 amino acids. V lost 4 bases, J lost 0 bases, and 10 bases lay in between. Germline CDR1 reads SGHRS; CDR2 reads YFSETQ. DNA for the CDR3: TGCGCCAGCAGCAGGACAGACATGAACACTGAAGCTTTCTTT. Translating it yields CASSRTDMNTEAFF.

This sequence joins TRBV28 and TRBJ2-6; the D gene is possibly TRBD2 (6 bases). Trimming took 5 bases from V and 0 from J, leaving 11 bases between them. The germline gives CDR1 MDHEN, CDR2 SYDVKM. This CDR3 spans 16 amino acids. CDR3 residues: CASSASVPSGANVLTF. The CDR3 nucleotides read TGTGCCAGCAGTGCTAGCGTACCCTCTGGGGCCAACGTCCTGACTTTC. Drawing the rest from reference TRBV28 and TRBJ2-6, the complete variable domain is DVKVTQSSRYLVKRTGEKVFLECVQDMDHENMFWYRQDPGLGLRLIYFSYDVKMKEKGDIPEGYSVSREKKERFSLILESASTNQTSMYLCASSASVPSGANVLTFGAGSRLTVL.

This chain links TRBV5-1 with TRBJ2-1, with 9 bases fitting TRBD2. The CDR3 extends over 14 amino acids. V lost 2 bases, J lost 9 bases, and 6 bases stayed unmatched. The V gene's germline CDR1 is SGHRS and CDR2 YFSETQ. The CDR3 bases are TGCGCCAGCAGCTTTGGTAGCGGGAGATCTGAGCAGTTCTTC. It encodes CASSFGSGRSEQFF.

The chain is built from TRBV29-1 and TRBJ1-3; 7 bases map to TRBD1. Germline V lookup: CDR1 SQVTM, CDR2 ANQGSEA. The CDR3 contains 13 residues. V was clipped by 4 bases and J by 3 bases; unmatched bases: 3. DNA for the CDR3: TGCAGCGTTGGACAGGGCGGTGGAAACACCATATATTTT. This encodes CSVGQGGGNTIYF.

The V and J genes are TRBV4-1 and TRBJ2-1; the match to TRBD1 covers 8 bases. V lost 3 bases and J lost 9; bases outside the gene matches: 7. The CDR3 is 14 amino acids. CDR1 MGHRA and CDR2 YSYEKL come from the germline V gene. The CDR3 region has the DNA TGCGCCAGCAGCCACAGGACAGGGAATGTTGAGCAGTTCTTC. Translation: CASSHRTGNVEQFF.